A selection of T cell receptor beta chains follows, all from one sample in a study of shared clonotypes between healthy human individuals. The assay was immunoSEQ multiplex PCR, and TCRdb's table has in-frame clones only and misses some. The repertoire consists of around 1,000,000 clones, with 77% occurring once and the leading ten covering 0.89%. The source material was memory CD4+ T cells from PBMCs. The origin of the receptors is a man aged 18 to 30 in good health. Some clones in this sample may be carry-over from other donors' samples. The CDR3 runs from the conserved cysteine through the conserved F or W. A D gene is named only where the DNA matches it firmly. Clone size is stated in some rows and not others, as once, few, many or a class when expanded.

D gene | clone size | J gene | V gene | CDR3 protein | CDR3 DNA
. | . | TRBJ2-5 | TRBV28 | CASRPPQETQYF | TGTGCCAGCAGGCCCCCTCAAGAGACCCAGTACTTC
. | . | TRBJ2-5 | TRBV5-5 | CASSFGGEKQETQYF | TGTGCCAGCAGCTTTGGCGGGGAAAAGCAAGAGACCCAGTACTTC
TRBD2 | . | TRBJ2-7 | TRBV7-8 | CASRIAGSHEQYF | TGTGCCAGCCGAATAGCGGGGAGTCACGAGCAGTACTTC
. | few | TRBJ2-1 | TRBV4-2 | CASSRTDYNEQFF | TGTGCCAGCAGCCGGACAGATTACAATGAGCAGTTCTTC
TRBD1 | once | TRBJ2-1 | TRBV19 | CASSIGGTGAQQFF | TGTGCCAGTAGTATAGGAGGGACAGGGGCCCAGCAGTTCTTC
. | . | TRBJ2-7 | TRBV2 | CASNRITNYEQYF | TGTGCCAGCAACCGGATCACTAACTACGAGCAGTACTTC
. | . | TRBJ2-6 | TRBV7-6 | CASSSTPGLWPSGANVLTF | TGTGCCAGCAGCTCCACGCCCGGTCTTTGGCCCTCTGGGGCCAACGTCCTGACTTTC
. | . | TRBJ1-1 | TRBV7-2 | CASSRMNTEAFF | TGTGCCAGCAGCCGTATGAACACTGAAGCTTTCTTT
. | . | TRBJ1-5 | TRBV30 | CAWSGQNNQPQHF | TGTGCCTGGAGTGGGCAGAACAATCAGCCCCAGCATTTT
. | . | TRBJ2-5 | TRBV27 | CASSLDRLQETQYF | TGTGCCAGCAGTTTAGACAGACTCCAAGAGACCCAGTACTTC
TRBD1 | few | TRBJ2-1 | TRBV5-1 | CASSPTGAKQFF | TGCGCCAGCAGCCCGACAGGGGCCAAGCAGTTCTTC
. | many | TRBJ2-2 | TRBV4-2 | CASSQGLETGELFF | TGTGCCAGCAGCCAAGGGCTGGAAACCGGGGAGCTGTTTTTT
. | once | TRBJ1-3 | TRBV7-8 | CASSLFGVAGNTIYF | TGTGCCAGCAGCTTATTTGGGGTTGCCGGAAACACCATATATTTT
TRBD1 | . | TRBJ2-7 | TRBV10-3 | CAISLTGKSYEQYF | TGTGCCATCAGCTTGACAGGGAAATCCTACGAGCAGTACTTC
. | . | TRBJ1-3 | TRBV7-2 | CATSAGSGNTIYF | TGTGCCACTAGTGCGGGCTCTGGAAACACCATATATTTT
. | . | TRBJ1-2 | TRBV7-9 | CASSLWGRQNYGYTF | TGTGCCAGCAGCTTATGGGGACGGCAGAACTATGGCTACACCTTC
. | . | TRBJ2-5 | TRBV19 | CASIGAEETQYF | TGTGCCAGTATTGGGGCGGAGGAGACCCAGTACTTC
TRBD2 | . | TRBJ2-1 | TRBV2 | CASRGGPSGSGPNEQFF | TGTGCCAGCAGGGGGGGCCCTAGCGGGAGTGGTCCCAATGAGCAGTTCTTC
. | . | TRBJ1-3 | TRBV28 | CASSPLGLGGGNTIYF | TGTGCCAGCAGTCCACTGGGCCTCGGCGGTGGAAACACCATATATTTT
. | . | TRBJ1-1 | TRBV6-9 | CASGHRGTEAFF | TGTGCCAGCGGGCACCGGGGGACTGAAGCTTTCTTT
. | . | TRBJ2-5 | TRBV9 | CASSYRQYQETQYF | TGTGCCAGCAGCTATAGACAGTACCAAGAGACCCAGTACTTC
. | . | TRBJ1-2 | TRBV11-1 | CASSSGRGGYTF | TGTGCCAGCAGCTCCGGGAGGGGTGGCTACACCTTC
. | . | TRBJ1-1 | TRBV6-5 | CASSQGTATEAFF | TGTGCCAGCAGTCAGGGGACGGCCACTGAAGCTTTCTTT
. | few | TRBJ2-2 | TRBV15 | CATSREIEGSGELFF | TGTGCCACCAGCAGAGAAATTGAGGGTTCCGGGGAGCTGTTTTTT
TRBD2 | . | TRBJ2-7 | TRBV7-2 | CASSPRTSVAEQYF | TGTGCCAGCAGCCCTCGGACTAGCGTGGCCGAGCAGTACTTC
. | . | TRBJ2-5 | TRBV11-1 | CASSLVGTAGVQETQYF | TGTGCCAGCAGCTTAGTCGGTACGGCAGGGGTTCAAGAGACCCAGTACTTC
TRBD1 | . | TRBJ2-3 | TRBV5-4 | CASSLDRAIDTQYF | TGTGCCAGCAGCCTGGACAGGGCGATAGATACGCAGTATTTT
. | . | TRBJ1-1 | TRBV28 | CASSLWARDTEAFF | TGTGCCAGCAGTTTATGGGCCCGGGACACTGAAGCTTTCTTT
. | . | TRBJ1-5 | TRBV6-5 | CASSYGTPGNQPQHF | TGTGCCAGCAGTTACGGGACACCAGGCAATCAGCCCCAGCATTTT
TRBD1 | few | TRBJ1-1 | TRBV9 | CASSAGGLTEAFF | TGTGCCAGCAGCGCAGGGGGGTTAACTGAAGCTTTCTTT
. | . | TRBJ2-7 | TRBV7-9 | CASSLMTGTYEQYF | TGTGCCAGCAGCTTAATGACAGGAACCTACGAGCAGTACTTC
TRBD1 | . | TRBJ2-1 | TRBV7-3 | CASSSPSRDRSYNEQFF | TGTGCCAGCAGCTCACCGTCCAGGGACAGATCGTACAATGAGCAGTTCTTC
. | . | TRBJ1-5 | TRBV15 | CATSRGRRGRGDQPQHF | TGTGCCACCAGCAGAGGCCGTCGGGGAAGGGGCGATCAGCCCCAGCATTTT
. | few | TRBJ2-3 | TRBV27 | CAKSGPGTDTQYF | TGTGCCAAGAGCGGGCCTGGCACAGATACGCAGTATTTT
. | . | TRBJ2-3 | TRBV5-1 | CASSLAASVDTQYF | TGCGCCAGCAGCTTGGCGGCTAGCGTAGATACGCAGTATTTT
. | . | TRBJ2-7 | TRBV18 | CASSPQPGNPYEQYF | TGTGCCAGCTCACCACAACCAGGGAATCCCTATGAGCAGTACTTC
. | . | TRBJ1-2 | TRBV5-6 | CASSWRGNYGYTF | TGTGCCAGCAGCTGGAGAGGGAACTATGGCTACACCTTC
. | . | TRBJ1-5 | TRBV7-2 | CASSPVFRGDQPQHF | TGTGCCAGCAGCCCCGTTTTCCGGGGAGATCAGCCCCAGCATTTT
. | once | TRBJ1-3 | TRBV7-9 | CASSLYTTLRGNTIYF | TGTGCCAGCAGCCTGTATACAACTCTTAGGGGAAACACCATATATTTT
TRBD1 | . | TRBJ1-2 | TRBV5-1 | CASSSGDRANYGYTF | TGCGCCAGCAGCTCGGGGGACAGAGCTAACTATGGCTACACCTTC
. | once | TRBJ1-2 | TRBV6-1 | CASSELAGGLPGNYGYTF | TGTGCCAGCAGTGAATTAGCCGGAGGACTTCCCGGTAACTATGGCTACACCTTC
. | . | TRBJ2-3 | TRBV7-3 | CASSSGGGFSTDTQYF | TGTGCCAGCAGCTCAGGAGGCGGGTTTAGCACAGATACGCAGTATTTT
. | . | TRBJ2-2 | TRBV19 | CASTPRGAPTGELFF | TGTGCCAGTACCCCGAGGGGGGCGCCCACCGGGGAGCTGTTTTTT
TRBD1 | . | TRBJ2-1 | TRBV18 | CASSRQGGSYNEQFF | TGTGCCAGCTCGAGACAGGGGGGATCCTACAATGAGCAGTTCTTC
. | many | TRBJ1-1 | TRBV18 | CASSPNAGFTEAFF | TGTGCCAGCTCACCTAACGCGGGTTTCACTGAAGCTTTCTTT
. | . | TRBJ2-7 | TRBV18 | CASSPPSRAGGEQYF | TGTGCCAGCTCACCACCCTCTAGAGCCGGCGGCGAGCAGTACTTC
. | . | TRBJ1-2 | TRBV5-1 | CASSRDVTYGYTF | TGCGCCAGCAGCCGGGACGTTACCTATGGCTACACCTTC
. | . | TRBJ2-2 | TRBV6-6 | CASSYMGAGELFF | TGTGCCAGCAGTTACATGGGGGCCGGGGAGCTGTTTTTT
TRBD2 | . | TRBJ2-3 | TRBV7-3 | CASSLGTSSDTQYF | TGTGCCAGCAGCTTAGGGACTAGTTCAGATACGCAGTATTTT
. | . | TRBJ1-2 | TRBV7-9 | CASSPSVGTHNGYTF | TGTGCCAGCAGCCCGTCTGTGGGGACTCACAATGGCTACACCTTC
. | . | TRBJ1-5 | TRBV28 | CASSLRPGRGDQPQHF | TGTGCCAGCAGTTTGCGGCCGGGGAGGGGGGATCAGCCCCAGCATTTT